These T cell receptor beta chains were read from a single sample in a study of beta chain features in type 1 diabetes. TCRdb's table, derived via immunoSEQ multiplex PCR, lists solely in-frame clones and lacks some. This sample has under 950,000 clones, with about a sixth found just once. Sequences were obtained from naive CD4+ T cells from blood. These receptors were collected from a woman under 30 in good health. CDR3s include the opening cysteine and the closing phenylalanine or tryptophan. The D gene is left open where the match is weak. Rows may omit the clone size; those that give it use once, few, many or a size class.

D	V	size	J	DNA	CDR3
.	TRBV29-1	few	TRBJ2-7	TGCAGCGCCGAGAGGTACGAGCAGTACTTC	CSAERYEQYF
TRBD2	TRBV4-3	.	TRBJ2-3	TGCGCCAGCAGCCAAGAGGGTTATCGGACTAGCGGGGCGTTGACAGATACGCAGTATTTT	CASSQEGYRTSGALTDTQYF
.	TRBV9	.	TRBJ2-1	TGTGCCAGCAGCGTAGAAGGTCAGGCGGACAATGAGCAGTTCTTC	CASSVEGQADNEQFF
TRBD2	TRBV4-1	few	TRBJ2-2	TGCGCCAGCAGCCCTAGCGGGCCTACCGGGGAGCTGTTTTTT	CASSPSGPTGELFF
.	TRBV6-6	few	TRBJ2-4	TGTGCCATCAGTGATGGGTACTTTCAGTACTTC	CAISDGYFQYF
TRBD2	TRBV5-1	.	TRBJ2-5	TGCGCCAGCAGCACCTTAGCGGGAGTAGGGGAGACCCAGTACTTC	CASSTLAGVGETQYF
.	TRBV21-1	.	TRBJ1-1	TGTGCCAGCCGCGGGATTCCTGAAGCTTTCTTT	CASRGIPEAFF
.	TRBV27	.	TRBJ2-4	TGTGCCAGTTGGGGGTCCCGAGCCAAAAACATTCAGTACTTC	CASWGSRAKNIQYF
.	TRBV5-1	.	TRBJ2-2	TGCGCCAGCAGCCCCTTGCCAGGGGTCACCGGGGAGCTGTTTTTT	CASSPLPGVTGELFF
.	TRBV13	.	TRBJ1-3	TGTGCCAGCAGCTTCGGTCAGCGCTCTGGAAACACCATATATTTT	CASSFGQRSGNTIYF
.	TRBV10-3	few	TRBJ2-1	TGTGCCATCAGTGAGCTCACAGGTAGGACCTACAATGAGCAGTTCTTC	CAISELTGRTYNEQFF
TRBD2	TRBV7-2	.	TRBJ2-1	TGTGCCAGCAGCTCCTGGCTAGCGGGACTCAATGAGCAGTTCTTC	CASSSWLAGLNEQFF
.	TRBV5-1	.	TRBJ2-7	TGCGCCAGCAGGAGCTCCTACGAGCAGTACTTC	CASRSSYEQYF
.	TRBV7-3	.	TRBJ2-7	TGTGCCAGCAGCCGAGGACCCGGGGGCTCCCACGAGCAGTACTTC	CASSRGPGGSHEQYF
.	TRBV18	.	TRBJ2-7	TGTGCCAGCTCACAGGTTGCACCCACTAGGGCCTACGAGCAGTACTTC	CASSQVAPTRAYEQYF
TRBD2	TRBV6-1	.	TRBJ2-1	TGTGCCACCAAGACTAGCGGCCCCTACAATGAGCAGTTCTTC	CATKTSGPYNEQFF
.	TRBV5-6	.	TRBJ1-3	TGTGCCAGCAGCGGAGGACACTACTCTGGAAACACCATATATTTT	CASSGGHYSGNTIYF
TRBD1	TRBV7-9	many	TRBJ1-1	TGTGCCAGCAGCTCGACGGGACAGGCAGCTTTCTTT	CASSSTGQAAFF
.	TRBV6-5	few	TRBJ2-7	TGTGCCAGCAGTCTTGGACAGCTCTACGAGCAGTACTTC	CASSLGQLYEQYF
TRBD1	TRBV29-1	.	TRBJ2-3	TGCAGCGTTACAGGGGGGCTTGGGTCAGATACGCAGTATTTT	CSVTGGLGSDTQYF
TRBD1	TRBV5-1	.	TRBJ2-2	TGCGCCAGCAGCTCGACAGGGGACCAACTCGCGAACACCGGGGAGCTGTTTTTT	CASSSTGDQLANTGELFF
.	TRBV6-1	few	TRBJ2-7	TGTGCCAGCAAGTTTGTGCTCGGTACCTACGAGCAGTACTTC	CASKFVLGTYEQYF
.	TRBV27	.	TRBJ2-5	TGTGCCAGCAGAGGAGGTGCAAGAGGGACCCAGTACTTC	CASRGGARGTQYF
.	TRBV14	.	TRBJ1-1	TGTGCCAGCAGCCCCCTAGGGGAGAACACTGAAGCTTTCTTT	CASSPLGENTEAFF
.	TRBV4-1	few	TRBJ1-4	TGCGCCAGCAGCCAAGCGCTCGGGTGGGAAAAACTGTTTTTT	CASSQALGWEKLFF
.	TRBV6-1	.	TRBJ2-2	TGTGCCAGCAGTGAAGTAGAGGCGACCACCGGGGAGCTGTTTTTT	CASSEVEATTGELFF
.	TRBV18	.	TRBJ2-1	TGTGCCAGCTCACCCCAAAGAACAGACTACAATGAGCAGTTCTTC	CASSPQRTDYNEQFF
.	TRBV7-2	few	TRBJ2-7	TGTGCCAGCAGCCTAGGGGCGCGGAGCTACGAGCAGTACTTC	CASSLGARSYEQYF
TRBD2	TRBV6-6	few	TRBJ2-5	TGTGCCAGCAGTTACGGGTTAGCGGGAGGAGTTGGAAACCAGTACTTC	CASSYGLAGGVGNQYF
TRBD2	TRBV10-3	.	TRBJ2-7	TGTGCCATCAGCCAACTCGGTGCGGGAGGGCAGGGGTACGAGCAGTACTTC	CAISQLGAGGQGYEQYF
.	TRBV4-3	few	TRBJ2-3	TGCGCCAGCAGCCACTTAACGAAGGGACGAGATACGCAGTATTTT	CASSHLTKGRDTQYF
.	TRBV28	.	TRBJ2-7	TGTGCCAGCAGTTTTTTGGCGGCTAGCTCCTACGAGCAGTACTTC	CASSFLAASSYEQYF
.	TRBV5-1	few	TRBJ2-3	TGCGCCAGCAGCTTGGAGGACACGAACCGGGATACGCAGTATTTT	CASSLEDTNRDTQYF
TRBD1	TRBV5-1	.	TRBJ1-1	TGCGCCAGCAGCATAAACAGGGGGCGCGGCACTGAAGCTTTCTTT	CASSINRGRGTEAFF
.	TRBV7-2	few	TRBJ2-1	TGTGCCAGCAGCTTGTCGAGGAATGAGCAGTTCTTC	CASSLSRNEQFF
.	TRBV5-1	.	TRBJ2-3	TGCGCCAGCAGCTTGGAAGGAATCACGGCAGATACGCAGTATTTT	CASSLEGITADTQYF
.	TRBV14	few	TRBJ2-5	TGTGCCAGCAGCCAAGCTTTCGGGAGACAAGAGACCCAGTACTTC	CASSQAFGRQETQYF
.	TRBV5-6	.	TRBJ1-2	TGTGCCAGCAGCTTGGGACACCTAGAGAAGAATGGCTACACCTTC	CASSLGHLEKNGYTF
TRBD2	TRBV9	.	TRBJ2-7	TGTGCCAGCAGCGTAGAACTAGCGGGTTACGAGCAGTACTTC	CASSVELAGYEQYF
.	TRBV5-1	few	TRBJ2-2	TGCGCCAGCAGAGAGTGGGGGACCGCGAACACCGGGGAGCTGTTTTTT	CASREWGTANTGELFF